The 10 T cell receptor beta chains below all came from one sample that was sequenced in a study of human T cells and chemical hapten exposure. As for time point: patch test 2, 6 weeks after DPC sensitization. Treatment defined: therapeutic diphenylcyclopropenone sensitization with weekly scalp DPC. Via MiXCR, TCRdb re-called the RACE reads, giving one row per CDR3 protein. The table has about 380,000 distinct CDR3 sequences, about 6% seen once. The sample was whole blood, taken in connection with sensitization to the hapten diphenylcyclopropenone (DPC). The receptors were gathered from a woman aged 18-29 years with alopecia areata. Some clones in this sample may be carry-over from other donors' samples.

This chain connects TRBV28 to TRBJ2-7; TRBD2 matches 9 bases. The CDR3 is 15 amino acids. From germline, CDR1 is MDHEN and CDR2 SYDVKM. Losses at the gene ends were 3 bases for V and 0 bases for J; bases not matched to a gene: 3. This CDR3 reads CASSFSSGDSYEQYF. The CDR3 nucleotides read TGTGCCAGCAGTTTCTCTAGCGGGGACTCCTACGAGCAGTACTTC.

This clonotype was counted many times. The chain carries TRBV10-3 and TRBJ1-1; no firm D call. Germline loops: CDR1 ENHRY, CDR2 SYGVKD. V was clipped by 6 bases and J by 4 bases, with 12 bases between them. CDR3 length: 13 amino acids. The CDR3 here is CAISLSVGTEAFF. CDR3 in DNA: TGTGCCATCAGCTTATCAGTAGGCACTGAAGCTTTCTTT.

There are a few counts of this clonotype. V and J are TRBV5-1 and TRBJ2-5; D possibly corresponds to TRBD2 (7 bases). CDR3 length equals 15 residues. V was cut by 6 bases and J by 3 bases, with 18 bases left in between. The germline V gene has CDR1 SGHRS and CDR2 YFSETQ. The CDR3 sequence: CASTTRGGTEETQYF. The DNA of the CDR3 is TGCGCCAGCACCACTAGGGGGGGAACTGAAGAGACCCAGTACTTC.

The chain employs TRBV5-5 and TRBJ2-3; D is possibly TRBD1 or TRBD2 (5 bases each). Per germline, CDR1 SGHKS and CDR2 YYEKEE (reference sequence). CDR3 size: 13 residues. The V end lost 0 bases, the J end lost 5 bases, and 7 bases lay between the germline ends. CDR3 region: CASSLGDGDTQYF. The CDR3 DNA reads TGTGCCAGCAGCTTGGGGGACGGAGATACGCAGTATTTT.

The V call is TRBV15, the J call TRBJ1-2, with D possibly matching TRBD1 (6 bases). This CDR3 has 14 residues. Trimming stripped 3 bases from V and 7 bases from J, with 15 bases between. The germline V gene has CDR1 LNHNV and CDR2 YYDKDF (reference sequence). The CDR3 sequence is CATSSDVGAAGYTF. In nucleotides, the CDR3 is TGTGCCACCAGCAGCGATGTGGGGGCGGCTGGCTACACCTTC.

This chain uses TRBV5-1 with TRBJ2-7; TRBD1 aligns across 7 bases. The CDR3 length is 14 residues. From germline, CDR1 is SGHRS and CDR2 YFSETQ. The junction had 3 bases not matched to a gene; V was cut back by 0 bases and J by 3 bases. The CDR3 sequence is CASSLEGQNYEQYF. In nucleotides, the CDR3 is TGCGCCAGCAGCTTGGAGGGACAGAACTACGAGCAGTACTTC. The complete variable domain, with remaining parts taken from reference TRBV5-1 and TRBJ2-7, reads KAGVTQTPRYLIKTRGQQVTLSCSPISGHRSVSWYQQTPGQGLQFLFEYFSETQRNKGNFPGRFSGRQFSNSRSEMNVSTLELGDSALYLCASSLEGQNYEQYFGPGTRLTVT.

In its sample, this clonotype was seen many times. V usage is TRBV7-8 and J usage is TRBJ1-1, with TRBD1 as a possible D gene (5 bases). CDR1 and CDR2 from the germline V gene are SGHVS and FQNEAQ. The CDR3 runs to 11 residues. Trimming took 2 bases from V and 7 from J, leaving 5 bases between them. CDR3 protein: CASSLQGEAFF. In nucleotides, the CDR3 is TGTGCCAGCAGCTTACAGGGTGAAGCTTTCTTT. The full variable domain, completed using reference TRBV7-8 and TRBJ1-1, is GAGVSQSPRYKVAKRGQDVALRCDPISGHVSLFWYQQALGQGPEFLTYFQNEAQLDKSGLPSDRFFAERPEGSVSTLKIQRTQQEDSAVYLCASSLQGEAFFGQGTRLTVV.

This chain joins TRBV6-2 or TRBV6-3 and TRBJ2-3; D gene uncertain. Trimming cost V 5 bases and J 3 bases, with 12 bases left between them. Looked up from germline, CDR1 is MNHEY and CDR2 is SVGEGT. The CDR3 is 14 residues long. The CDR3 DNA follows: TGTGCCAGCAGTCCCCGGCAGCCGACAGATACGCAGTATTTT. This codes for CASSPRQPTDTQYF.

This clonotype has at least ten counts. The chain employs TRBV6-2 or TRBV6-3 and TRBJ2-3, with 8 bases identical to TRBD2. The CDR3 is made up of 12 amino acids. Germline assignment: CDR1 MNHEY and CDR2 SVGEGT. V was clipped by 7 bases and J by 13 bases; unmatched bases: 10. DNA for the CDR3: TGTGCCAGCAACACGCCGGGACTAGTAAAGTATTTT. Its translation: CASNTPGLVKYF.

This clonotype showed up just a few times. The V gene is TRBV4-3, the J gene TRBJ1-4; D is unresolved. The CDR3 consists of 14 residues. The V end was cut by 2 bases, the J end by 9 bases, with 13 bases between. CDR1 is LGHNA and CDR2 is YSLEER in the germline V gene. CDR3 loop: CASSQQAVGQKLFF. The CDR3 nucleotides read TGCGCCAGCAGCCAACAGGCAGTAGGGCAAAAACTGTTTTTT.